Listed here is a single T cell receptor beta chain. In the authors' workflow: Using reference gene primer amplification, nucleated cell counts were estimated. Produced via immunoSEQ multiplex PCR; TCRdb's table is partial and in-frame only. For V, J and clone size, that table is used; D and trimming come from the DNA. The sample gives about 230,000 clones, under 90% of which show up once; around a sixth is in the top ten. The entry originates in a study of blood T cell repertoires in COVID-19. Study at large: From the United States, Italy and Spain came samples of acute and convalescent COVID-19. Sample material is recorded as cDNA or gDNA derived from T cells, B-cell-depleted T cells, or PBMCs.

This CDR3 contains 16 residues. Trimming removed 3 bases from V and 2 bases from J, with 13 bases in between. Germline values: CDR1 KGHSH, CDR2 LQKENI. The J gene is TRBJ1-4, the V gene TRBV18; D call uncertain. Sequenced sample: peripheral blood. This sequence originates from a woman of 80 years or more with active or convalescent COVID-19. The CDR3 bases are TGTGCCAGCTCACCCTTTCGACCTAGTACTAATGAAAAACTGTTTTTT. This encodes CASSPFRPSTNEKLFF. Looking up the rest from reference TRBV18 and TRBJ1-4 gives the full variable domain: NAGVMQNPRHLVRRRGQEARLRCSPMKGHSHVYWYRQLPEEGLKFMVYLQKENIIDESGMPKERFSAEFPKEGPSILRIQQVVRGDSAAYFCASSPFRPSTNEKLFFGSGTQLSVL.